This TCR beta chain was captured by sequencing in a study of OX40 agonist ivuxolimab in advanced cancers. About the study: Treatment of patients was with ivuxolimab, an agonistic anti-OX40 (CD134) antibody. A male proportion of 82.7% was recorded, with mean age approximately 64 years and range 23 to 79. Overall study findings and caveats: At 0.1 to 3.0 mg/kg, CD4+ and CD8+ blood T cells expanded clonally by week 6. On average, CD8+ T cells had more expanded clones than CD4+.

The assay was immunoSEQ multiplex PCR, and TCRdb's table has in-frame clones only and misses some. There are around 56,000 clones in the sample; about four fifths occur only once, and approximately 4.8% lies in the top ten. Germline V CDR1 and CDR2: SGDLS, YYNGEE. The V gene lost 3 bases and the J gene lost 9 bases, with 16 bases spanning the gap. The CDR3 length is 14 residues. Note on this clone: The antigen remains unidentified.

This clonotype was sampled from an adult with an advanced solid tumor such as melanoma, head and neck, liver or kidney cancer. The V call is TRBV9, the J call TRBJ1-3; D gene ambiguous. This specimen was CD4+ or CD8+ T cells sorted from blood, taken in a trial of the OX40 agonist ivuxolimab. The CDR3 coding sequence is TGTGCCAGCAGCGGCGAAACGGTGCGGGGCACCATATATTTT. Encoded protein: CASSGETVRGTIYF.